Described below is a single T cell receptor (beta chain) sequence and its context. What it binds is unknown. The TCR beta CDR3 regions underwent amplification from RNA transcripts. HTBI primers primed a first-round RT-PCR, and a second-round multiplex PCR followed. A single record per CDR3 protein comes from TCRdb applying MiXCR to the multiplex PCR reads. The sample has a few hundred thousand distinct CDR3 sequences; 17% are singletons. The CDR3 covers 14 residues. Trimming stripped 7 bases from V and 0 bases from J, with 10 bases between. Germline CDR1 SGHTA, CDR2 FQGNSA. The sample is drawn from a study of Graves' ophthalmopathy and Graves' hyperthyroidism. About the study: Peripheral blood was collected at initial diagnosis, before any treatment.

Study-wide points: The majority of expanded thyroid clonotypes above 0.001 frequency also occurred in blood.

The sequence came from an adult woman with stable Graves' hyperthyroidism. The chain has TRBV7-2 and TRBJ1-3; D is undetermined. The sequenced material came from peripheral blood. The DNA of the CDR3 is TGTGCCAGCACCTGGACCGGCTCTGGAAACACCATATATTTT. It yields the protein CASTWTGSGNTIYF.